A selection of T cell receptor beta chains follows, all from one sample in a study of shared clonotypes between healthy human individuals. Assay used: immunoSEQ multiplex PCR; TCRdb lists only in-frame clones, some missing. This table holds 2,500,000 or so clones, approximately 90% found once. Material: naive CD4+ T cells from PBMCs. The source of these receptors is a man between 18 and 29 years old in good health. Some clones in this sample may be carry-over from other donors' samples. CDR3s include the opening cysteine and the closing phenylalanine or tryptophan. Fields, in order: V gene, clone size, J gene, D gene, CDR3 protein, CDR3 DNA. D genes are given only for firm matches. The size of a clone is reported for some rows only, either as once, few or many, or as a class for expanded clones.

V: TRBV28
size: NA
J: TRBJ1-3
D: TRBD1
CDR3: CASTGPGGNTVYF
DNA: TGTGCCAGCACTGGACCAGGGGGAAACACCGTATATTTT

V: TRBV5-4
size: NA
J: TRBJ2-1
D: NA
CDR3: CASSWDGGVGNEQFF
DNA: TGTGCCAGCAGCTGGGACGGGGGCGTTGGCAATGAGCAGTTCTTC

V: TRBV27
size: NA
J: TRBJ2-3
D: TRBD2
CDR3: CASSAQLAGGITDTQYF
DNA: TGTGCCAGCAGTGCTCAACTAGCGGGTGGGATCACAGATACGCAGTATTTT

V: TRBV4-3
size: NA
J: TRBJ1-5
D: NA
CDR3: CASSQDGGQPQHF
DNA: TGCGCCAGCAGCCAAGATGGGGGTCAGCCCCAGCATTTT

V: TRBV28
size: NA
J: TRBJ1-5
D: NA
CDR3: CASSSSHRNSGNQPQHF
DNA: TGTGCCAGCAGTTCCTCCCACAGGAATTCGGGCAATCAGCCCCAGCATTTT

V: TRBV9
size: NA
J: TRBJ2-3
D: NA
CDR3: CASSVPRMTSTDTQYF
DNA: TGTGCCAGCAGCGTACCACGGATGACTAGCACAGATACGCAGTATTTT

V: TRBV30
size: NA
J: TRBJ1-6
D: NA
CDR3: CAWSVVRSGRSSYNSPLHF
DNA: TGTGCCTGGAGTGTAGTACGTTCGGGAAGAAGCTCCTATAATTCACCCCTCCACTTT

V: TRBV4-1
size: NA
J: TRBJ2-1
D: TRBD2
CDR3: CASSPTSGRAHEQFF
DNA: TGCGCCAGCAGCCCGACTAGCGGGAGGGCCCATGAGCAGTTCTTC

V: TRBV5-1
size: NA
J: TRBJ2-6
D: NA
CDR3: CASSLAVRGTGANVLTF
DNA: TGCGCCAGCAGCTTGGCCGTCAGGGGAACCGGGGCCAACGTCCTGACTTTC

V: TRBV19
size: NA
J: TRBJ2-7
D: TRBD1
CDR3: CASSTNRGYEQYF
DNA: TGTGCCAGTAGTACGAACAGGGGGTACGAGCAGTACTTC

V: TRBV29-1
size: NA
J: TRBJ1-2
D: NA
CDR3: CSVELSNYGYTF
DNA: TGCAGCGTTGAGCTATCTAACTATGGCTACACCTTC

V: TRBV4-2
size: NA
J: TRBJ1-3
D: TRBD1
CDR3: CASSQDRDREGNTIYF
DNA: TGTGCCAGCAGCCAAGATAGGGACAGGGAGGGGAACACCATATATTTT

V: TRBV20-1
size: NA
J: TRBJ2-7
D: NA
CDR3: CSAEDTYEQYF
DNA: TGCAGTGCGGAAGACACCTACGAGCAGTACTTC

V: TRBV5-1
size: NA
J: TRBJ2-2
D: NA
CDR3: CASSLWESGTGELFF
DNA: TGCGCCAGCAGCTTGTGGGAGAGTGGCACCGGGGAGCTGTTTTTT

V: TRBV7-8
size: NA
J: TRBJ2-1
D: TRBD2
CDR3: CASSLTGLADHNEQFF
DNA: TGTGCCAGCAGCCTGACCGGACTAGCGGACCACAATGAGCAGTTCTTC

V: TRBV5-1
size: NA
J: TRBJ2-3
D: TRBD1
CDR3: CASRLTGGWSDTQYF
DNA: TGCGCCAGCAGGTTGACAGGGGGCTGGTCAGATACGCAGTATTTT

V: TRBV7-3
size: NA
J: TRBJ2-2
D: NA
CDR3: CASSPEGRGLNTGELFF
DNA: TGTGCCAGCAGCCCCGAAGGGCGGGGGCTTAACACCGGGGAGCTGTTTTTT

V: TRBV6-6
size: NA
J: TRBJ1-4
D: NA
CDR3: CASSYSGGRNEKLFF
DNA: TGTGCCAGCAGTTACTCGGGCGGGCGTAATGAAAAACTGTTTTTT

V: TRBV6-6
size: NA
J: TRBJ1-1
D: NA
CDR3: CASRTVPDTEAFF
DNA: TGTGCCAGCAGAACCGTCCCGGACACTGAAGCTTTCTTT

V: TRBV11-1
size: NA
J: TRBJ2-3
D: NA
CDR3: CASSFAQGRAGDTQYF
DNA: TGTGCCAGCAGCTTCGCTCAGGGGAGGGCCGGAGATACGCAGTATTTT

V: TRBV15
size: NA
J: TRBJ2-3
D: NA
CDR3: CATSRARVAVTDTQYF
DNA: TGTGCCACCAGCAGAGCGAGAGTAGCGGTCACAGATACGCAGTATTTT

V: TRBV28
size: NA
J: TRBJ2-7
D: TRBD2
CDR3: CASSLEASGRVYEQYF
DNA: TGTGCCAGCAGTTTAGAGGCTAGCGGGAGGGTCTACGAGCAGTACTTC

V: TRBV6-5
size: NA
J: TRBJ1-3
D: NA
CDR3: CASRRTAYSGNTIYF
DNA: TGTGCCAGCAGAAGGACGGCTTACTCTGGAAACACCATATATTTT

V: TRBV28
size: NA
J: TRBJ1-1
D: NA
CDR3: CASDGFRNTEAFF
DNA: TGTGCCAGCGACGGGTTTAGGAACACTGAAGCTTTCTTT

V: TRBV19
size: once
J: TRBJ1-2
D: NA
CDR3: CASSIGQVGGYTF
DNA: TGTGCCAGTAGTATAGGACAGGTGGGAGGCTACACCTTC

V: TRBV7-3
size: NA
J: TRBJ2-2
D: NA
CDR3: CASSWGATGELFF
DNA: TGTGCCAGCAGTTGGGGGGCCACCGGGGAGCTGTTTTTT

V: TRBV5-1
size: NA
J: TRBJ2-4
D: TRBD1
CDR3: CASSLASGTAPEKNIQYF
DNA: TGCGCCAGCAGCTTGGCGTCGGGGACAGCACCAGAGAAAAACATTCAGTACTTC